This TCR beta chain was obtained from a study of cytomegalovirus exposure and HLA in healthy donors. Use of 60 Vbeta and 13 Jbeta primers characterized the PCR. Under the authors' procedure: Later reanalysis found roughly 80 million unique TCR beta chains, 10 million to 12 million of them shared. TCRdb's copy holds only in-frame clones and misses some; the assay was immunoSEQ multiplex PCR. V, J and clone size are taken as reported in that table, and D and trimming were inferred from the DNA itself. In the table there are roughly 130,000 clones, roughly 76% of which are singletons. Study results and caveats: Evidence from a later analysis indicated that most CMV-associated TCR beta chains looked HLA-restricted. HLA allele associations emerged for under 20,000 TCR beta sequences in a later analysis, at 0.05 false discovery rate.

Comments on this clone: Its antigen is not identified.

The CDR3 runs to 16 residues. The V end was cut by 4 bases, the J end by 2 bases, with 17 bases between. CDR1 and CDR2 (germline): SGHDN, FVKESK. Sequences were obtained from PBMCs. J is TRBJ2-5 and V is TRBV14; weak D call: TRBD1 (6 bases). The origin of this receptor is a woman aged 40 to 50 in good health and CMV-seronegative. The CDR3 bases are TGTGCCAGCAGCCGGGTGGCGAGGGGGATACAAGAGACCCAGTACTTC. As protein: CASSRVARGIQETQYF.